Sequencing of this T cell receptor beta chain was carried out in a study of long-term antiretroviral therapy in people with HIV. Held in samples before DNA extraction were roughly 0.85-11 million cryopreserved PBMC. It was version v3.0 of the immunoSEQ assay that was run at survey level. Method: immunoSEQ multiplex PCR; TCRdb's copy keeps in-frame clones and lacks some. The table shows under 50,000 clones, with 70% to 90% occurring only once. The clonotype comes from a woman aged 45-65 years with HIV. The sequencing used unsorted PBMCs, collected 1.2 years after starting antiretroviral therapy.

Here the CDR3 reads CASSPGGWGTTTNNEQFF. CDR3 coding DNA: TGCGCCAGCAGCCCAGGGGGGTGGGGGACGACCACGAACAATGAGCAGTTCTTC. The V call is TRBV4-1, the J call TRBJ2-1, with a weak D call TRBD1 (7 bases). Germline lookup yields CDR1 MGHRA and CDR2 YSYEKL. Trimming took off 4 bases at V and 5 bases at J, with 24 bases between the two ends. The CDR3 is 18 amino acids.